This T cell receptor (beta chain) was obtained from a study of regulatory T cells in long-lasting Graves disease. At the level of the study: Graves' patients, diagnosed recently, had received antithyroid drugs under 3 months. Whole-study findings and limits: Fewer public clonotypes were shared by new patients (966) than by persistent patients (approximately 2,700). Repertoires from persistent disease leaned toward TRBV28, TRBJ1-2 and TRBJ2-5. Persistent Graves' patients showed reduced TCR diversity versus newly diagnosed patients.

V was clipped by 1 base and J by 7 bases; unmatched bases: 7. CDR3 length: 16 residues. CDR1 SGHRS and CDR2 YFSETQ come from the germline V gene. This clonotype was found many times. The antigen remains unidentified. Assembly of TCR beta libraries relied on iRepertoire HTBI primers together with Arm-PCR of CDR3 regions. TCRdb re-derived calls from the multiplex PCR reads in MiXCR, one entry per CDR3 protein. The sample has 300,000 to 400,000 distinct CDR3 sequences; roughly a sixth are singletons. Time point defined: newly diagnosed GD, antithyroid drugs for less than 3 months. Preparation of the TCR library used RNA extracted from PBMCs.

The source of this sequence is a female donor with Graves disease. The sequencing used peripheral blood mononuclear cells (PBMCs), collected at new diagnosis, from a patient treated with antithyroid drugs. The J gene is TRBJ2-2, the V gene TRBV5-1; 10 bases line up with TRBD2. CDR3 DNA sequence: TGCGCCAGCAGCTTGAATCTAGCGGGAGTGGACGGGGAGCTGTTTTTT. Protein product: CASSLNLAGVDGELFF.